The 30 T cell receptor beta chains reported below all come from one sample, sequenced in a study of cytomegalovirus exposure and HLA in healthy donors. 60 Vbeta and 13 Jbeta primers were used in PCR. Libraries were prepared by immunoSEQ multiplex PCR; TCRdb keeps only in-frame clonotypes and omits some of them. The table has 110,000 to 150,000 clones, around 80% seen once. What was sequenced was PBMCs. These receptors all come from a middle-aged man in good health and CMV-seropositive.

The rearrangement links TRBV28 to TRBJ1-6; D is perhaps TRBD1 (6 bases). The CDR3 totals 15 residues. Per the germline V gene, CDR1 is MDHEN and CDR2 is SYDVKM. V lost 1 base, J lost 10 bases, and 14 bases lay in between. The CDR3 sequence is CASSLSGVQRSPLHF. As DNA, the CDR3 is TGTGCCAGCAGTTTATCAGGGGTGCAAAGATCACCCCTCCACTTT.

The V and J genes are TRBV9 and TRBJ2-7, with TRBD1 identical over 7 bases. Germline CDR1 and CDR2: SGDLS and YYNGEE. This CDR3 region has 15 residues. The ends lost 0 bases at V and 5 bases at J; junction bases unmatched: 8. CDR3 loop: CASSVGLDRSNEQYF. The CDR3 region has the DNA TGTGCCAGCAGCGTAGGGCTGGACAGGAGTAACGAGCAGTACTTC.

J is TRBJ2-2 and V is TRBV7-2; tentatively, D is TRBD1 (6 bases). The CDR3 runs to 16 residues. CDR1 and CDR2 from the germline V gene are SGHTA and FQGNSA. Trimming left V 5 bases short and J 4 bases short, with 17 bases between. CDR3 coding DNA: TGTGCCAGCAGCCAGGGGCGGGTAGGGGGCACCGGGGAGCTGTTTTTT. Encoded protein: CASSQGRVGGTGELFF.

This clone was found a few times. V usage is TRBV4-2 and J usage is TRBJ1-5; D is possibly TRBD1 (6 bases). Germline V lookup: CDR1 LGHNA, CDR2 YNFKEQ. V lost 1 base, J lost 7 bases, and 20 bases lay in between. This CDR3 has 17 amino acids. CDR3 amino acids: CASSQALRGRAGQPQHF. For the CDR3, the DNA is TGTGCCAGCAGCCAAGCTCTGAGGGGGAGAGCCGGGCAGCCCCAGCATTTT.

V gene TRBV27 combines with J gene TRBJ2-4, with 8 bases matching TRBD2. Germline V lookup: CDR1 MNHEY, CDR2 SMNVEV (reference sequence). CDR3 length: 15 residues. With V trimmed by 6 bases and J by 4 bases, 8 bases remained unmatched. Written as DNA, the CDR3 is TGTGCCAGCAGGAAGGCGGGGGGAGGGAAAAACATTCAGTACTTC. It encodes CASRKAGGGKNIQYF.

J is TRBJ2-7 and V is TRBV6-5, with D tentatively TRBD2 (5 bases). The ends were cut back, 6 bases at V and 3 bases at J, with 18 bases in the middle. This CDR3 spans 15 amino acids. Germline loops: CDR1 MNHEY, CDR2 SVGAGI. CDR3 in DNA: TGTGCCAGCAGACTGAGGGAGTCCAGGCTCTACGAGCAGTACTTC. It translates to CASRLRESRLYEQYF.

V usage is TRBV4-1 and J usage is TRBJ2-7; possibly TRBD2 for D (6 bases). Deletions cut 1 base from V and 2 bases from J, with 15 bases between. The CDR3 runs to 16 residues. Germline loops: CDR1 MGHRA, CDR2 YSYEKL. The CDR3 coding sequence is TGCGCCAGCAGCCAAGGGGCGGGGTCGGGTACCTACGAGCAGTACTTC. Its translation is CASSQGAGSGTYEQYF.

This clone is a singleton in its sample. The CDR3: CSVGGLAGGYNEQFF. DNA of the CDR3: TGCAGCGTTGGAGGACTAGCGGGGGGATACAATGAGCAGTTCTTC. This chain uses TRBV29-1 with TRBJ2-1; 14 bases agree with TRBD2. J gave up 4 bases and V 4 bases, and 3 bases lay outside the gene matches. Germline loops: CDR1 SQVTM, CDR2 ANQGSEA. The CDR3 contains 15 residues.

This sequence joins TRBV21-1 and TRBJ1-1. TRBV21-1 is a listed pseudogene. This CDR3 contains 14 residues. The CDR3 nucleotides are TGTGCCAGCAGCAAAGGCAGGGAGGACACTGAAGCTTTCTTT. Translation: CASSKGREDTEAFF.

J is TRBJ1-2 and V is TRBV9; D possibly corresponds to TRBD1 (5 bases). Germline V CDR1 and CDR2: SGDLS, YYNGEE. With 0 bases removed from V and 0 bases from J, the gap between germline ends came to 15 bases. The CDR3 extends over 17 amino acids. CDR3 sequence (DNA): TGTGCCAGCAGCGTAGCCCGGGGGAGCGGTACTAACTATGGCTACACCTTC. It codes for CASSVARGSGTNYGYTF.

V and J are TRBV28 and TRBJ2-1; tentatively, D is TRBD2 (6 bases). Trimming stripped 4 bases from V and 6 bases from J, with 13 bases between. This CDR3 spans 14 amino acids. From germline, CDR1 is MDHEN and CDR2 SYDVKM. The CDR3 here is CASSSRREVNEQFF. CDR3 coding DNA: TGTGCCAGCAGTTCCAGGAGGGAGGTCAATGAGCAGTTCTTC.

The chain is built from TRBV4-2 and TRBJ2-1; D may be TRBD2 (6 bases). This CDR3 has 14 amino acids. Trimming cost V 1 base and J 5 bases, with 9 bases left between them. Germline V gene sequence: CDR1 LGHNA, CDR2 YNFKEQ. The CDR3 sequence: CASSQAGGNNEQFF. CDR3 in DNA: TGTGCCAGCAGCCAAGCCGGGGGTAACAATGAGCAGTTCTTC.

The rearrangement joins TRBV9 to TRBJ2-3; TRBD2 is a possible D gene (6 bases). Trimming took off 3 bases at V and 5 bases at J, with 13 bases between the two ends. From germline, CDR1 is SGDLS and CDR2 YYNGEE. The CDR3 spans 14 residues. This CDR3 reads CASSARLVQDTQYF. In DNA form, the CDR3 reads TGTGCCAGCAGCGCACGACTAGTTCAAGATACGCAGTATTTT.

The CDR3 is CATGPLAGGNTGELFF. The CDR3 DNA sequence: TGTGCTACTGGACCTCTAGCGGGAGGAAACACCGGGGAGCTGTTTTTT. The chain carries TRBV12-5 and TRBJ2-2; 11 positions agree with TRBD2. The CDR3 runs 16 residues. Trimming cost V 10 bases and J 2 bases; bases outside gene matches: 9. CDR1 is LGHNT, CDR2 FRNRAP, per germline. The entire variable domain, with the rest obtained from reference TRBV12-5 and TRBJ2-2, is as follows: DARVTQTPRHKVTEMGQEVTMRCQPILGHNTVFWYRQTMMQGLELLAYFRNRAPLDDSGMPKDRFSAEMPDATLATLKIQPSEPRDSAVYFCATGPLAGGNTGELFFGEGSRLTVL.

The chain employs TRBV7-9 and TRBJ1-1; D is uncertain. Germline V lookup: CDR1 SEHNR, CDR2 FQNEAQ (reference sequence). V lost 3 bases and J 6 bases, leaving 11 bases between the germline ends. The CDR3 length is 13 residues. CDR3 sequence (DNA): TGTGCCAGCAGCTTTTCTGGGGAGGCTGAAGCTTTCTTT. As protein: CASSFSGEAEAFF. Looking up the rest from reference TRBV7-9 and TRBJ1-1 gives the full variable domain: DTGVSQNPRHKITKRGQNVTFRCDPISEHNRLYWYRQTLGQGPEFLTYFQNEAQLEKSRLLSDRFSAERPKGSFSTLEIQRTEQGDSAMYLCASSFSGEAEAFFGQGTRLTVV.

This chain uses TRBV5-4 with TRBJ2-1, with 9 bases aligning to TRBD2. V lost 4 bases and J lost 5; bases outside the gene matches: 7. CDR1 and CDR2 from the germline V gene are SGHNT and YYREEE (reference sequence). The CDR3 contains 15 residues. CDR3 region: CASSPVVAGDNEQFF. The CDR3 nucleotides read TGTGCCAGCAGCCCGGTGGTAGCGGGAGACAATGAGCAGTTCTTC.

This clone was counted once. The CDR3 loop reads CASSNFLGTPDGYTF. Written as DNA, the CDR3 is TGTGCCAGTAGTAATTTCCTAGGGACACCGGACGGCTACACCTTC. This rearrangement joins TRBV19 to TRBJ1-2, with a possible D match to TRBD1 (6 bases). CDR1 is LNHDA and CDR2 is SQIVND in the germline V gene (reference sequence). The length of the CDR3 is 15 residues. V was cut by 4 bases and J by 8 bases, with 20 bases left in between.

This chain joins TRBV18 and TRBJ1-1; 7 nucleotides agree with TRBD1. V dropped 1 base and J dropped 4; count of bases not matched to a gene: 3. This CDR3 region has 14 residues. Germline V gives CDR1 KGHSH, CDR2 LQKENI. Written as DNA, the CDR3 is TGTGCCAGCTCACCACAGGGGGCGGGCACTGAAGCTTTCTTT. It translates to CASSPQGAGTEAFF.

The chain employs TRBV7-6 and TRBJ2-7, with 9 bases identical to TRBD1. The length of the CDR3 is 18 residues. V was clipped by 0 bases and J by 4 bases; unmatched bases: 13. From germline, CDR1 is SGHVS and CDR2 FNYEAQ. In nucleotides, the CDR3 is TGTGCCAGCAGCTTAGCCCCCTCCGGGACAGGGTCAGGTTACGAGCAGTACTTC. Translating gives CASSLAPSGTGSGYEQYF.

V and J are TRBV2 and TRBJ2-7; 7 bases are shared with TRBD1. Trimming at V came to 5 bases and at J to 0 bases, leaving 4 bases not matched to a gene. Germline V gene data show CDR1 as SNHLY and CDR2 as FYNNEI. The CDR3 is 14 amino acids. The CDR3 DNA follows: TGTGCCAGCAGTACCGGGACAGCCTCCTACGAGCAGTACTTC. It encodes CASSTGTASYEQYF.

The V call is TRBV27, the J call TRBJ1-5; a possible D gene is TRBD1 (5 bases). Looked up from germline, CDR1 is MNHEY and CDR2 is SMNVEV (reference sequence). V was cut by 1 base and J by 3 bases, with 10 bases left in between. The CDR3 is 15 amino acids. The CDR3 loop is CASSLWQGLNQPQHF. In DNA, the CDR3 is TGTGCCAGCAGTTTATGGCAGGGACTCAATCAGCCCCAGCATTTT.

The rearrangement joins TRBV11-2 to TRBJ2-7; D is possibly TRBD2 (5 bases). The CDR3 covers 12 residues. Germline V gives CDR1 SGHAT, CDR2 FQNNGV. V was shortened by 1 base and J by 6 bases, with 7 bases between the two germline ends. The CDR3 DNA is TGTGCCAGCAGCTTAGGGCTAGCCGAGCAGTACTTC. Its protein is CASSLGLAEQYF.

V is TRBV30 and J is TRBJ1-2; D unclear. Germline lookup yields CDR1 GTSNPN and CDR2 SVGIG (reference sequence). Trimming pared 3 bases from V and 4 bases from J, leaving 21 bases between. The CDR3 extends over 16 amino acids. The CDR3 loop reads CAWRLGGGGGGYGYTF. The CDR3 DNA is TGTGCCTGGAGGTTGGGAGGTGGAGGCGGAGGCTATGGCTACACCTTC. Full variable domain (missing parts from reference TRBV30 and TRBJ1-2): SQTIHQWPATLVQPVGSPLSLECTVEGTSNPNLYWYRQAAGRGLQLLFYSVGIGQISSEVPQNLSASRPQDRQFILSSKKLLLSDSGFYLCAWRLGGGGGGYGYTFGSGTRLTVV.

The count of this clone is one. The chain joins TRBV9 to TRBJ2-3, with a weak D call TRBD2 (5 bases). The CDR3 loop spans 16 amino acids. Germline-derived CDR1 and CDR2 are SGDLS and YYNGEE. Trimming removed 4 bases at V and 2 bases at J, with 17 bases between. The chain's CDR3 is CASSPRTPLVTDTQYF. The CDR3 DNA is TGTGCCAGCAGCCCCCGGACTCCTCTCGTCACAGATACGCAGTATTTT. Combining the CDR3 with reference TRBV9 and TRBJ2-3 gives the whole variable domain DSGVTQTPKHLITATGQRVTLRCSPRSGDLSVYWYQQSLDQGLQFLIQYYNGEERAKGNILERFSAQQFPDLHSELNLSSLELGDSALYFCASSPRTPLVTDTQYFGPGTRLTVL.

V gene TRBV27 combines with J gene TRBJ2-2; D might be TRBD2 (5 bases). The V gene's germline CDR1 is MNHEY and CDR2 SMNVEV (reference sequence). Trimming stripped 2 bases from V and 0 bases from J, with 7 bases between. CDR3 size: 15 residues. The CDR3 sequence: CASSLAGSNTGELFF. CDR3 DNA: TGTGCCAGCAGTTTAGCGGGCTCGAACACCGGGGAGCTGTTTTTT.

The chain carries TRBV14 and TRBJ2-7; a possible D gene is TRBD1 (5 bases). In germline, CDR1 is SGHDN, CDR2 FVKESK. The CDR3 is 13 amino acids. Trimming took off 1 base at V and 3 bases at J, with 7 bases between the two ends. For the CDR3, the DNA is TGTGCCAGCAGCCAAGTCAGGGACTACGAGCAGTACTTC. Protein product: CASSQVRDYEQYF.

In its sample, this clone was seen a few times. This rearrangement joins TRBV7-8 to TRBJ2-1, with TRBD1 matching 10 bases. J gave up 7 bases and V 5 bases, and 8 bases lay outside the gene matches. The CDR3 has 15 residues. The germline gives CDR1 SGHVS, CDR2 FQNEAQ. CDR3 nucleotides: TGTGCCAGCAGCCTCGGACAGGGGGGAGTGAATGAGCAGTTCTTC. Its translation: CASSLGQGGVNEQFF.

V is TRBV7-2 and J is TRBJ1-1; the D is unclear. Per the germline V gene, CDR1 is SGHTA and CDR2 is FQGNSA. V was cut by 1 base and J by 4 bases, with 10 bases left in between. This CDR3 spans 14 amino acids. The CDR3 DNA follows: TGTGCCAGCAGCTTAGGATGGCGGGGCACTGAAGCTTTCTTT. This sequence encodes CASSLGWRGTEAFF.

The rearrangement joins TRBV7-9 to TRBJ1-5; 8 bases agree with TRBD1. The V segment lost 5 bases and the J segment 3 bases; nucleotides outside the gene matches: 3. CDR3 size: 14 residues. Looked up from germline, CDR1 is SEHNR and CDR2 is FQNEAQ (reference sequence). The DNA for the CDR3 is TGTGCCAGCAGCCCACAGGGGGACAATCAGCCCCAGCATTTT. It yields the protein CASSPQGDNQPQHF.

The chain couples TRBV5-3 to TRBJ2-3; the match to TRBD2 covers 11 bases. TRBV5-3 is marked as an open reading frame, function uncertain. The CDR3 is made up of 23 amino acids. V dropped 0 bases and J dropped 6; count of bases not matched to a gene: 27. The CDR3 loop reads CARSLAPRDRRGPATSGTDTQYF. CDR3 bases: TGTGCCAGAAGCTTGGCCCCCCGGGACAGGAGGGGCCCGGCGACTAGCGGGACCGATACGCAGTATTTT.